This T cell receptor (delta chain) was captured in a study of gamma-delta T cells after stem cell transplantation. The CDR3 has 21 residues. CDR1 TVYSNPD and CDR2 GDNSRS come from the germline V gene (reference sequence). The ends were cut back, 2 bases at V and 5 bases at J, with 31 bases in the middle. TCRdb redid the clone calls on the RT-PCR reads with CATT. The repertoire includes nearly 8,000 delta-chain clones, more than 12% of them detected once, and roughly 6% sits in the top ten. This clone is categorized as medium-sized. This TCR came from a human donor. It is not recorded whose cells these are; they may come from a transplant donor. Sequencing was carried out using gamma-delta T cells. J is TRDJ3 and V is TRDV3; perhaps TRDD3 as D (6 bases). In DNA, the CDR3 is TGTGCCTTTCGCGCCTTCATTGGCGTAAGCTGGGGCGCCCGGGACACCCGACAGATGTTTTTC. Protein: CAFRAFIGVSWGARDTRQMFF.